The clone carrying this T cell receptor beta chain was counted once. The antigen is unknown. One junction end does not reproduce the germline sequence, and a read error may be involved. These data are taken from a study of tumor-infiltrating lymphocytes in primary liver carcinoma. Whole-study findings and limits: Overlap between tumor regions exceeded overlap of tumor with adjacent tissue or blood.

In germline, CDR1 is SGHAT, CDR2 FQNNGV. The CDR3 totals 17 residues. Making TCR beta cDNA involved around 510 ng total RNA and a constant-region primer. The TCR beta library was amplified through three nested multiplex PCR rounds in a modified ARM-PCR procedure. The first two PCR rounds, around 10 cycles each, used TRBV1-TRBV30 forward primers and a C-beta reverse primer. TCRdb reprocessed the multiplex PCR reads with MiXCR, giving one entry per CDR3 protein. This table holds tens of thousands of distinct CDR3 sequences, around 70% found once. Unsorted bulk tissue (roughly 17-33 mg) underwent RNA and DNA co-extraction. Samples came from superior, inferior, lateral poles and tumor centre.

This chain links TRBV11-2 with TRBJ2-1; 9 bases are a match to TRBD2. Material for sequencing was liver tumor tissue from sampling region 2. Documented subset: tumor region T2, inferior pole. The clonotype comes from a middle-aged man with primary liver carcinoma and hepatitis B virus infection. CDR3 sequence: CASNLDRGGRAYNEQFF. CDR3 coding DNA: TGTGCCAGCAACTTAGATCGGGGCGGGAGGGCCTATAATGAGCAGTTCTTC.